The clone carrying this TCR beta chain turned up a few times. This entry comes from a study of metastatic and nonmetastatic thyroid tumors. Treatment of any kind had been given to no patient before thyroid surgery. CDR3 length equals 15 residues. After removal of 0 bases from V and 1 base from J, the junction contained 1 base not matched to a gene. Germline CDR1 and CDR2: MNHNS and SASEGT. Methods used by the authors: A classifier of distant metastasis in papillary thyroid cancer was built from CDR3 differences (across clinicopathological groups). TCRdb re-called the PCR reads with MiXCR. The V and J calls here are based on TCRdb, not the publication. The profile shows about 7,100 clones, approximately 34% of them singletons.

The sample was adjacent normal tissue. This chain joins TRBV6-1 and TRBJ2-3; 7 nucleotides match TRBD2. The origin of this receptor is a female donor with papillary thyroid cancer or a benign thyroid nodule (not recorded which). Some clones in this sample may be carry-over from other donors' samples. As DNA, the CDR3 is TGTGCCAGCAGTGAAGCTGCGGGGGGCACAGATACGCAGTATTTT. As protein: CASSEAAGGTDTQYF.